Included here is one T cell receptor beta chain sequence, with context. The sample belongs to a study of T cells after yellow fever vaccination. Study context: Libraries from low-cell-number fractions were prepared with the SMART-Seq v4 Ultra Low Input RNA kit.

The authors made TCR cDNA by 5'RACE template switching, adding a universal primer site and UMIs. Via MiXCR, TCRdb re-called the 5' RACE reads, giving one row per CDR3 protein. This sample has a few hundred thousand distinct CDR3 sequences, with around 8.1% found just once. The germline gives CDR1 DFQATT, CDR2 SNEGSKA (reference sequence). J was trimmed by 6 bases and V by 4 bases; bases with no gene match: 8. The CDR3 is 14 residues long. The sequenced sample was PBMCs, obtained about 41 days after the first yellow fever vaccination. V usage is TRBV20-1 and J usage is TRBJ2-5; 10 bases match TRBD2. This clonotype was sampled from a man aged 18 to 29 who received the YFV17D yellow fever vaccine. The CDR3 protein is CSATGLAVIKTQYF. CDR3 DNA sequence: TGCAGTGCTACCGGACTAGCGGTGATCAAGACCCAGTACTTC.